This T cell receptor beta chain was recovered during a study of blood T cell repertoires in COVID-19. Across the study: PBMCs, B-cell-depleted T cells, or T cells provided the cDNA or gDNA that made up the material.

The length of the CDR3 is 17 residues. V was pared by 3 bases and J by 0 bases, with 18 bases between. Germline V gene data show CDR1 as DFQATT and CDR2 as SNEGSKA (reference sequence). Profiling relied on immunoSEQ multiplex PCR, and the TCRdb table lists in-frame clones only, not all of them. The sample carries approximately 250,000 clones, roughly 85% recorded once. The TCR was taken from a man over 45 with COVID-19, enrolled during active disease. The V call is TRBV20-1, the J call TRBJ1-5; the D gene is possibly TRBD1 (5 bases). The sequencing sample was made of peripheral blood. The CDR3 is CSASPDTQLDSNQPQHF. The CDR3 DNA is TGCAGTGCTAGTCCGGACACCCAACTTGATAGCAATCAGCCCCAGCATTTT.